This passage covers 20 T cell receptor beta chains from one sample sequenced in a study of Ad26.COV2.S vaccination and SARS-CoV-2 variants. Generated by immunoSEQ multiplex PCR, the TCRdb table keeps only in-frame clones and is missing some. The sample lists about 380,000 clones, about four fifths seen once, with about 8% in the top ten. Treatment: about 20 received Ad26.COV2.S at low or high dose, single or two shots; several received placebo; per-sample allocation not given. Each sample was drawn 63 days after the first injection (of vaccine or placebo). The sample in question was peripheral blood, obtained in a trial of Ad26.COV2.S vaccine versus placebo. These receptors all stem from a person aged 18 to 65 who received the Ad26.COV2.S COVID-19 vaccine or a placebo.

The gene calls are TRBV19 and TRBJ1-1, with D unclear. This CDR3 contains 13 residues. Between the trimmed V and J ends, which lost 3 bases and 7 bases, there was a span of 12 bases. Germline V lookup: CDR1 LNHDA, CDR2 SQIVND (reference sequence). This CDR3 is CASSMVVRLEAFF. CDR3 coding DNA: TGTGCCAGTAGTATGGTGGTCCGGCTTGAAGCTTTCTTT.

This clone appeared once. CDR3 in DNA: TGTGCCAGCAGCTTAGCAGGGAGTGGGGGCTACACCTTC. This codes for CASSLAGSGGYTF. The chain recombines TRBV11-3 with TRBJ1-2; weak D call: TRBD1 (5 bases). In germline, CDR1 is SGHNT, CDR2 YENEEA. Trimming took off 1 base at V and 8 bases at J, with 11 bases between the two ends. The CDR3 loop spans 13 amino acids.

V is TRBV7-3 and J is TRBJ1-5; D is undetermined. V was clipped by 5 bases and J by 11 bases, with 13 bases between them. Germline values: CDR1 SGHTA, CDR2 FQGTGA. The CDR3 totals 12 residues. CDR3 DNA: TGTGCCAGCAGCGCAGACGGGGTAACCCAGCATTTT. As protein: CASSADGVTQHF.

This clone appeared once. V gene TRBV18 combines with J gene TRBJ2-1, with TRBD2 matching 13 bases. This CDR3 is 17 amino acids long. CDR1 is KGHSH, CDR2 LQKENI, per germline. Trimming cost V 8 bases and J 8 bases; bases outside gene matches: 15. The chain's CDR3 is CASRGLAGSLSPDEQFF. CDR3 DNA: TGTGCCAGCCGGGGACTAGCGGGGTCATTATCGCCCGATGAGCAGTTCTTC.

V gene TRBV19 combines with J gene TRBJ2-2; possibly TRBD1 or TRBD2 for D (5 bases each). The CDR3 spans 15 residues. Trimming took off 2 bases at V and 9 bases at J, with 16 bases between the two ends. Germline-derived CDR1 and CDR2 are LNHDA and SQIVND (reference sequence). CDR3 coding DNA: TGTGCCAGTAGTATATCAGGGACCGCCTATAGGGAGCTGTTTTTT. Translation gives CASSISGTAYRELFF.

The sample holds a few counts of this clone. The chain is built from TRBV28 and TRBJ1-1; D is unresolved. Germline values: CDR1 MDHEN, CDR2 SYDVKM. V was cut by 4 bases and J by 2 bases, with 5 bases left in between. The length of the CDR3 is 12 residues. The CDR3 DNA follows: TGTGCCAGCAGTTCCCACAACACTGAAGCTTTCTTT. Translation: CASSSHNTEAFF.

The V and J genes are TRBV19 and TRBJ1-3; 11 bases are shared with TRBD1. CDR3 length: 18 residues. After removal of 6 bases from V and 0 bases from J, the junction contained 10 bases not matched to a gene. Germline values: CDR1 LNHDA, CDR2 SQIVND (reference sequence). CDR3 protein: CASSAGTGGRSSGNTIYF. CDR3 nucleotide sequence: TGTGCCAGTAGCGCCGGGACAGGGGGTAGGAGCTCTGGAAACACCATATATTTT.

The chain is built from TRBV27 and TRBJ1-5; D possibly corresponds to TRBD1 (5 bases). CDR1 is MNHEY and CDR2 is SMNVEV in the germline V gene (reference sequence). CDR3 length: 19 amino acids. V lost 8 bases and J lost 3, with 29 bases in between. CDR3 bases: TGTGCCAGCGGACGAATGGCCTCGGGGTCGACAGAATACAATCAGCCCCAGCATTTT. Protein product: CASGRMASGSTEYNQPQHF.

The J gene is TRBJ2-1, the V gene TRBV29-1; D unresolved. V lost 7 bases, J lost 4 bases, and 14 bases lay in between. Looked up from germline, CDR1 is SQVTM and CDR2 is ANQGSEA. The CDR3 has 13 amino acids. CDR3 DNA: TGCAGCGCGGCCGGCCCTACTTACAATGAGCAGTTCTTC. It is translated as CSAAGPTYNEQFF.

The rearrangement uses TRBV6-5 and TRBJ1-5, with no clear D. The CDR3 has 14 amino acids. Trimming took off 5 bases at V and 1 base at J, with 9 bases between the two ends. Germline V lookup: CDR1 MNHEY, CDR2 SVGAGI. The CDR3 sequence is CASSLHPSNQPQHF. The CDR3 DNA is TGTGCCAGCAGTCTACACCCAAGCAATCAGCCCCAGCATTTT.

The chain links TRBV5-4 to TRBJ2-1; TRBD1 matches 9 bases. This CDR3 has 13 amino acids. V lost 4 bases and J lost 6; bases outside the gene matches: 2. CDR1 SGHNT and CDR2 YYREEE come from the germline V gene (reference sequence). Here the CDR3 reads CASSRTGVNEQFF. The CDR3 DNA reads as TGTGCCAGCAGCAGGACAGGGGTCAATGAGCAGTTCTTC.

The chain combines TRBV14 with TRBJ2-7, with D tentatively TRBD2 (6 bases). Trimming took 4 bases from V and 2 from J, leaving 12 bases between them. Germline-derived CDR1 and CDR2 are SGHDN and FVKESK. The CDR3 is 14 amino acids. Here the CDR3 DNA reads TGTGCCAGCAGCCGTGGAGGGCTGACCTACGAGCAGTACTTC. Protein sequence: CASSRGGLTYEQYF.

Concerning this clone: Mismatch with germline at one junction end may stem from a read error. The rearrangement links TRBV7-6 to TRBJ2-2, with D tentatively TRBD2 (6 bases). CDR3 length: 15 residues. Germline V CDR1 and CDR2: SGHVS, FNYEAQ. The CDR3 DNA reads TGTGCCAGCAGCTTAGTTGGCGGGAACCCCGGGGAGCTGTTTTTT. It codes for CASSLVGGNPGELFF.

The chain is built from TRBV5-6 and TRBJ1-2; D is perhaps TRBD1 (5 bases). CDR3 length: 15 amino acids. Germline V gene data show CDR1 as SGHDT and CDR2 as YYEEEE. Trimming stripped 0 bases from V and 7 bases from J, with 16 bases between. CDR3 nucleotide sequence: TGTGCCAGCAGCTTGGGAGTGGGGCGCAACGGTGGCTACACCTTC. Its translation is CASSLGVGRNGGYTF. Filled out from reference TRBV5-6 and TRBJ1-2, the complete variable domain reads DAGVTQSPTHLIKTRGQQVTLRCSPKSGHDTVSWYQQALGQGPQFIFQYYEEEERQRGNFPDRFSGHQFPNYSSELNVNALLLGDSALYLCASSLGVGRNGGYTFGSGTRLTVV.

CDR3 in amino acids: CASSPGISNQPQHF. The CDR3 coding sequence is TGCGCCAGCAGCCCCGGGATTTCCAATCAGCCCCAGCATTTT. This chain links TRBV4-1 with TRBJ1-5; D gene uncertain. V lost 4 bases and J lost 3, with 10 bases in between. CDR1 and CDR2 from the germline V gene are MGHRA and YSYEKL. There are 14 residues in the CDR3.

The V gene is TRBV12-3 or TRBV12-4, the J gene TRBJ1-6, with 7 bases matching TRBD1. This CDR3 has 13 amino acids. J gave up 10 bases and V 3 bases, and 3 bases lay outside the gene matches. The CDR3: CASSFTGVSPLHF. CDR3 bases: TGTGCCAGCAGTTTCACAGGGGTCTCACCCCTCCACTTT.

The chain is built from TRBV7-2 and TRBJ2-4; 9 positions match TRBD2. Germline V gene sequence: CDR1 SGHTA, CDR2 FQGNSA. The CDR3 totals 16 residues. The V and J ends lost 5 bases and 2 bases, in that order; junction bases with no gene match: 7. The CDR3 nucleotides are TGTGCCAGCAGCCTCGCGGGGGGGCAGTCCAAAAACATTCAGTACTTC. This encodes CASSLAGGQSKNIQYF.

This clone was observed a single time. J is TRBJ2-7 and V is TRBV2; the D is unclear. Germline CDR1 is SNHLY and CDR2 is FYNNEI. The CDR3 sequence is 14 residues long. Deletions cut 4 bases from V and 7 bases from J, with 17 bases between. CDR3 amino acids: CASSGRLPSGEQYF. CDR3 bases: TGTGCCAGCAGTGGCCGACTTCCAAGTGGGGAGCAGTACTTC.

V usage is TRBV7-9 and J usage is TRBJ2-7; 12 bases are a match to TRBD1. Germline CDR1 and CDR2: SEHNR and FQNEAQ (reference sequence). Trimming took 7 bases from V and 3 from J; bases not matched to a gene: 4. The CDR3 contains 14 residues. The CDR3 DNA follows: TGTGCCAGCAAGGGACAGGGGGCAGTCTACGAGCAGTACTTC. It codes for CASKGQGAVYEQYF.

The chain uses TRBV2 and TRBJ2-1; D gene uncertain. The V and J ends lost 1 base and 0 bases respectively, with 7 bases between them. Germline lookup yields CDR1 SNHLY and CDR2 FYNNEI. The CDR3 contains 15 residues. CDR3 loop: CASSEELSSYNEQFF. In DNA, the CDR3 is TGTGCCAGCAGTGAAGAGTTAAGCTCCTACAATGAGCAGTTCTTC.